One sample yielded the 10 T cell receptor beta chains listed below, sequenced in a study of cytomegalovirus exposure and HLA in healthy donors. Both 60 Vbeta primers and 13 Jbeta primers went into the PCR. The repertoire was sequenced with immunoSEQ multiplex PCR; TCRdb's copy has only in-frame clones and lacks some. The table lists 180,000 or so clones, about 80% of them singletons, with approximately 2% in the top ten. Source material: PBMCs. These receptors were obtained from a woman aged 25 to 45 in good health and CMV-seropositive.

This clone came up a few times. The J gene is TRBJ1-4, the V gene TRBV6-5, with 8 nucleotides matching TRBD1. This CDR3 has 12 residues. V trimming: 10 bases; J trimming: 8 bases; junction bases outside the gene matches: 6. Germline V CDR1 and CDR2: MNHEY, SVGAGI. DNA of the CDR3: TGTGCCACCCGGACAGGGTTAGAAAAACTGTTTTTT. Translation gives CATRTGLEKLFF.

The CDR3 DNA follows: TGTGCCAGCAGTGAGCGCCAGGTCACCTACAATGAGCAGTTCTTC. It specifies CASSERQVTYNEQFF. V gene TRBV6-1 combines with J gene TRBJ2-1; D not certain. V lost 3 bases, J lost 2 bases, and 11 bases lay in between. Germline V lookup: CDR1 MNHNS, CDR2 SASEGT. This CDR3 is 15 amino acids long.

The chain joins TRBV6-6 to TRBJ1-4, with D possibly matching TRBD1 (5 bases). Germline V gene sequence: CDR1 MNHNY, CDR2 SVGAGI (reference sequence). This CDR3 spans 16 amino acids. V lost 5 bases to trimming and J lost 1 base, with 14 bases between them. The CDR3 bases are TGTGCCAGCAGTACCCGCCCGGGGGGAACTAATGAAAAACTGTTTTTT. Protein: CASSTRPGGTNEKLFF.

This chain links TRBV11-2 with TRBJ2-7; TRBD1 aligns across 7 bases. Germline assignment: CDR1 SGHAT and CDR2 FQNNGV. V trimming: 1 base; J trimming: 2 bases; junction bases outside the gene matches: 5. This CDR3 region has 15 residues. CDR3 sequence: CASSLGGGPTYEQYF. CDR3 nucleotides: TGTGCCAGCAGCTTAGGAGGGGGCCCCACCTACGAGCAGTACTTC.

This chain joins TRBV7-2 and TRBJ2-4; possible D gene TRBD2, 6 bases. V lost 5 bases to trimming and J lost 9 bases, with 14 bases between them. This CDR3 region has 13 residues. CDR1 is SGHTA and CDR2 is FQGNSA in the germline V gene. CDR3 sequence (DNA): TGTGCCAGCAGCCAAACGGGGGTGGGCATTCAGTACTTC. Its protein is CASSQTGVGIQYF.

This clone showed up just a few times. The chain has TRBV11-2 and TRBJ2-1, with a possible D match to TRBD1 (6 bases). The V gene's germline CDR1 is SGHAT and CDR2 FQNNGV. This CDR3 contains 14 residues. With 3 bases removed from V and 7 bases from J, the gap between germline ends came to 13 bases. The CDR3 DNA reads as TGTGCCAGCAGCTTCAGGGGTTGGGGGAATGAGCAGTTCTTC. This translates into CASSFRGWGNEQFF. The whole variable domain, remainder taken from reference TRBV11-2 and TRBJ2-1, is EAGVAQSPRYKIIEKRQSVAFWCNPISGHATLYWYQQILGQGPKLLIQFQNNGVVDDSQLPKDRFSAERLKGVDSTLKIQPAKLEDSAVYLCASSFRGWGNEQFFGPGTRLTVL.

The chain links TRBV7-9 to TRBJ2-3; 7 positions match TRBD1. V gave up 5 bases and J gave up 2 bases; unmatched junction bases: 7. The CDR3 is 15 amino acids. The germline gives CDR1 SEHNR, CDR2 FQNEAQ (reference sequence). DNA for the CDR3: TGTGCCAGCAGCCCCGAGGGGACAGCCACAGATACGCAGTATTTT. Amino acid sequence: CASSPEGTATDTQYF.

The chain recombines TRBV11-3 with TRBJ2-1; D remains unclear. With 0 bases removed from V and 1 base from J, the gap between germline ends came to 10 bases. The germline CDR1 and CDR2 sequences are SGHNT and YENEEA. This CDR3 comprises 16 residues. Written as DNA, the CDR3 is TGTGCCAGCAGCTTAGATCTGGGCTCGTCCTACAATGAGCAGTTCTTC. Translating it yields CASSLDLGSSYNEQFF.

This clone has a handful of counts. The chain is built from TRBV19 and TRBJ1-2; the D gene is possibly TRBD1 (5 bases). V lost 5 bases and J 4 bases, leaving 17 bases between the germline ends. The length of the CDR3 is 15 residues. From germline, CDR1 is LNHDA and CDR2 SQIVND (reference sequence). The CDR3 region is CASSPSWGGGYGYTF. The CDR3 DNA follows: TGTGCCAGTAGTCCCTCGTGGGGGGGAGGCTATGGCTACACCTTC.

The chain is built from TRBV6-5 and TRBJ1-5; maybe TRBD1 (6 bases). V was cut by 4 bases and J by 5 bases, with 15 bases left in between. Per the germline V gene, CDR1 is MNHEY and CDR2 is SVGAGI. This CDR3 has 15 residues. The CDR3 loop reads CASSSTGFGDQPQHF. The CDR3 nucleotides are TGTGCCAGCAGTTCGACAGGTTTTGGCGATCAGCCCCAGCATTTT.